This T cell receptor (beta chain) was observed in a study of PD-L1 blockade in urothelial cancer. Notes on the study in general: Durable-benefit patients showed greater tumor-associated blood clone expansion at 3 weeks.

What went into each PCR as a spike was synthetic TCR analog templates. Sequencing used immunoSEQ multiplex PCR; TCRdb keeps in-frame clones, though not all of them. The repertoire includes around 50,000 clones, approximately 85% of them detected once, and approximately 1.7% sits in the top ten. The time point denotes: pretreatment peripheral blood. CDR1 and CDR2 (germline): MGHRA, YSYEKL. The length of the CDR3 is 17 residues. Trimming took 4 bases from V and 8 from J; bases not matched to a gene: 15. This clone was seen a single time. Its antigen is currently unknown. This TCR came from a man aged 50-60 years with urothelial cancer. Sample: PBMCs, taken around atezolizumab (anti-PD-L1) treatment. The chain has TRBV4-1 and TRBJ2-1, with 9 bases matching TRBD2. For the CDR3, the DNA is TGCGCCAGCAGCCCTCCCGCGGGCGCGGGGGGGCGTCATGAGCAGTTCTTC. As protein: CASSPPAGAGGRHEQFF.